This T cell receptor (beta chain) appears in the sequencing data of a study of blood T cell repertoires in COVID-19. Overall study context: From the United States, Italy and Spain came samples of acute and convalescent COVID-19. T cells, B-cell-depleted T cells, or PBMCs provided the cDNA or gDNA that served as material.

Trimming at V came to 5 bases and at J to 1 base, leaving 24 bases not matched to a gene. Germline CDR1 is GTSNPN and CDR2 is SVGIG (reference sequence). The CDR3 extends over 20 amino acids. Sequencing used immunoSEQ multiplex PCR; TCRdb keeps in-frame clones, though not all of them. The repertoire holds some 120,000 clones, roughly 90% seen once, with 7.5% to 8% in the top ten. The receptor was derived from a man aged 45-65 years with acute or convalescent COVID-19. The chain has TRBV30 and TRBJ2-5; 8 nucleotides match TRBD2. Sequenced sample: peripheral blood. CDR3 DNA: TGTGCCTGGGGAGCCGACCGCTCTAGCGGGTCATTGGTCTCCCAAGAGACCCAGTACTTC. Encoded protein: CAWGADRSSGSLVSQETQYF.